A single sample is the source of the 30 T cell receptor beta chains below, sequenced in a study of cytomegalovirus exposure and HLA in healthy donors. The assay was immunoSEQ multiplex PCR, and TCRdb's table has in-frame clones only and misses some. The sample carries 150,000 to 200,000 clones, more than 75% recorded once. The sequencing input was PBMCs. The source of these receptors is a woman aged 18-29 years in good health and CMV-seronegative.

This clone came up a few times. The chain joins TRBV5-1 to TRBJ2-2; D is unresolved. There are 16 residues in the CDR3. The V end lost 0 bases, the J end lost 3 bases, and 12 bases lay between the germline ends. Germline V gene sequence: CDR1 SGHRS, CDR2 YFSETQ. The CDR3 nucleotides are TGCGCCAGCAGCTTGGAAGGTAGCAGCTACACCGGGGAGCTGTTTTTT. Translated, it gives CASSLEGSSYTGELFF.

The chain couples TRBV27 to TRBJ1-2; a weak D match, TRBD1 (6 bases). Trimming stripped 2 bases from V and 6 bases from J, with 13 bases between. This CDR3 is built from 14 residues. Per the germline V gene, CDR1 is MNHEY and CDR2 is SMNVEV (reference sequence). The CDR3 loop reads CASSLVGGANGYTF. As DNA, the CDR3 is TGTGCCAGCAGTTTAGTTGGGGGGGCGAATGGCTACACCTTC.

V gene TRBV9 combines with J gene TRBJ2-1; D uncertain. CDR1 and CDR2 from the germline V gene are SGDLS and YYNGEE. V dropped 4 bases and J dropped 3 bases, with 17 bases sitting between them. This CDR3 has 16 residues. The CDR3 DNA sequence: TGTGCCAGCAGCCTAGATAGTGGTTATTACTACAATGAGCAGTTCTTC. The encoded protein is CASSLDSGYYYNEQFF.

The V gene is TRBV18, the J gene TRBJ1-3; 7 bases match TRBD1. The ends lost 1 base at V and 2 bases at J; junction bases unmatched: 5. This CDR3 comprises 16 residues. Germline values: CDR1 KGHSH, CDR2 LQKENI. DNA of the CDR3: TGTGCCAGCTCACCACAGGGGGCGCATCCTGGAAACACCATATATTTT. Protein product: CASSPQGAHPGNTIYF.

This rearrangement joins TRBV19 to TRBJ1-2; no reliable D call. The CDR3 consists of 15 residues. Germline assignment: CDR1 LNHDA and CDR2 SQIVND (reference sequence). The V end was cut by 4 bases, the J end by 1 base, with 13 bases between. CDR3: CASSKTQLINYGYTF. The CDR3 DNA reads as TGTGCCAGTAGTAAAACACAGTTGATTAACTATGGCTACACCTTC. Looking up the rest from reference TRBV19 and TRBJ1-2 gives the full variable domain: DGGITQSPKYLFRKEGQNVTLSCEQNLNHDAMYWYRQDPGQGLRLIYYSQIVNDFQKGDIAEGYSVSREKKESFPLTVTSAQKNPTAFYLCASSKTQLINYGYTFGSGTRLTVV.

This clone came up many times. The limits of the CDR3 on the DNA are not certain, so only TCRdb's listed CDR3 is given. The V and J genes are TRBV5-8 and TRBJ1-2; no DNA check was done on the table's D call, TRBD1. Both ends counted, the CDR3 spans 13 residues. CDR1 SGHTS and CDR2 YDEGEE come from the germline V gene. CDR3 loop: CATFGQGARGEGF.

This clone was recorded a few times. CDR3 sequence reads: CASSRDTTTGELFF. In DNA form, the CDR3 reads TGCGCCAGCAGCCGGGACACCACTACCGGGGAGCTGTTTTTT. The gene calls are TRBV10-1 and TRBJ2-2; D is possibly TRBD1 (6 bases). Germline V lookup: CDR1 WNHNN, CDR2 SYGVQD (reference sequence). The CDR3 has 14 residues. V shed 6 bases and J shed 5 bases, with 13 bases lying between them.

This chain joins TRBV6-6 and TRBJ1-2; 7 nucleotides agree with TRBD1. Germline V gene lookup returns CDR1 MNHNY and CDR2 SVGAGI (reference sequence). The CDR3 has 15 residues. V shed 4 bases, J shed 0 bases, and the junction held 5 bases outside the gene matches. The CDR3 DNA is TGTGCCAGCAGTTTGGGGGACAGAGCTAACTATGGCTACACCTTC. It yields the protein CASSLGDRANYGYTF.

In nucleotides, the CDR3 is TGCGCCAGCCGTCGGGTCGGGGCTAGCGCTTACAATGAGCAGTTCTTC. Residues: CASRRVGASAYNEQFF. V is TRBV5-1 and J is TRBJ2-1, with a tentative D call TRBD2 (6 bases). This CDR3 is built from 16 residues. Trimming left V 7 bases short and J 4 bases short, with 21 bases between. The germline V gene encodes CDR1 SGHRS and CDR2 YFSETQ.

The chain recombines TRBV20-1 with TRBJ2-7; TRBD2 is a possible D gene (5 bases). There are 11 residues in the CDR3. CDR1 is DFQATT and CDR2 is SNEGSKA in the germline V gene (reference sequence). V dropped 3 bases and J dropped 11 bases, with 14 bases sitting between them. CDR3 protein: CSARPSPGEYF. In DNA, the CDR3 is TGCAGTGCTAGGCCTTCGCCCGGGGAGTACTTC.

This clone is a singleton in its sample. The V and J genes are TRBV9 and TRBJ2-3; D gene ambiguous. This CDR3 has 14 residues. The ends were cut back, 3 bases at V and 3 bases at J, with 11 bases in the middle. CDR1 SGDLS and CDR2 YYNGEE come from the germline V gene. The CDR3 reads CASSGAPETDTQYF. The CDR3 DNA follows: TGTGCCAGCAGCGGGGCGCCTGAAACAGATACGCAGTATTTT.

This chain connects TRBV18 to TRBJ2-1; a possible D gene is TRBD1 (6 bases). The V gene's germline CDR1 is KGHSH and CDR2 LQKENI. Trimming stripped 6 bases from V and 8 bases from J, with 14 bases between. This CDR3 has 13 amino acids. CDR3 sequence: CASSSRAGDEQFF. The CDR3 DNA sequence: TGTGCCAGCTCGAGCCGGGCAGGGGATGAGCAGTTCTTC.

The rearrangement joins TRBV7-2 to TRBJ2-7; D is perhaps TRBD1 (7 bases). Germline V gene lookup returns CDR1 SGHTA and CDR2 FQGNSA. V dropped 1 base and J dropped 0 bases, with 10 bases sitting between them. CDR3 size: 15 residues. The CDR3, as DNA: TGTGCCAGCAGCTTAGGCGGGACAGTCTCCTACGAGCAGTACTTC. Translating gives CASSLGGTVSYEQYF.

This clone was observed a few times. The V and J genes are TRBV14 and TRBJ1-1, with 7 bases lining up with TRBD1. The CDR3 is 19 amino acids. Germline CDR1 and CDR2: SGHDN and FVKESK. V was pared by 1 base and J by 1 base, with 15 bases of the junction left unmatched. The CDR3 DNA reads TGTGCCAGCAGCCAAGTTTTCGGCAGGGAGAAGGGGGCGAACACTGAAGCTTTCTTT. Translating gives CASSQVFGREKGANTEAFF. Looking up the rest from reference TRBV14 and TRBJ1-1 gives the full variable domain: EAGVTQFPSHSVIEKGQTVTLRCDPISGHDNLYWYRRVMGKEIKFLLHFVKESKQDESGMPNNRFLAERTGGTYSTLKVQPAELEDSGVYFCASSQVFGREKGANTEAFFGQGTRLTVV.

This clone has only one observation. The chain is built from TRBV13 and TRBJ2-5; D is possibly TRBD1 (6 bases). V lost 5 bases, J lost 1 base, and 11 bases lay in between. The CDR3 has 14 amino acids. Germline lookup yields CDR1 PRHDT and CDR2 FYEKMQ (reference sequence). CDR3 bases: TGTGCCAGCAGCCCCCGGACAGCCCAAGAGACCCAGTACTTC. Its protein is CASSPRTAQETQYF.

The chain is built from TRBV10-3 and TRBJ2-5; 11 bases are a match to TRBD1. Germline values: CDR1 ENHRY, CDR2 SYGVKD. The CDR3 is 14 amino acids. J was trimmed by 4 bases and V by 10 bases; bases with no gene match: 8. The CDR3 region is CATRGQGVRETQYF. CDR3 DNA: TGTGCCACTAGGGGACAGGGGGTTCGAGAGACCCAGTACTTC.

As regards this clone: One junction end disagrees with the germline gene, perhaps due to a read error. The chain is built from TRBV2 and TRBJ1-1; TRBD1 matches at 7 bases. From germline, CDR1 is SNHLY and CDR2 FYNNEI. The CDR3 loop spans 11 amino acids. CDR3 sequence: CASSVDRARVF. Written as DNA, the CDR3 is TGTGCCAGCAGTGTTGACAGGGCCCGAGTCTTT.

This clone was seen a single time. The rearrangement uses TRBV9 and TRBJ1-2; unclear D gene. V lost 4 bases to trimming and J lost 3 bases, with 16 bases between them. The CDR3 has 15 residues. In germline, CDR1 is SGDLS, CDR2 YYNGEE. The CDR3 sequence: CASSPLIRDDYGYTF. CDR3 nucleotides: TGTGCCAGCAGCCCCCTTATCCGGGATGACTATGGCTACACCTTC.

The chain is built from TRBV6-5 and TRBJ1-6; D unclear. This CDR3 spans 16 amino acids. The ends were cut back, 4 bases at V and 0 bases at J, with 10 bases in the middle. From germline, CDR1 is MNHEY and CDR2 SVGAGI. Here the CDR3 DNA reads TGTGCCAGCAGTTTGACCCGGAGCTCCTATAATTCACCCCTCCACTTT. It is translated as CASSLTRSSYNSPLHF.

This clone was observed a few times. The chain couples TRBV7-2 to TRBJ1-6; D is undetermined. The germline V gene has CDR1 SGHTA and CDR2 FQGNSA. The V end lost 1 base, the J end lost 10 bases, and 8 bases lay between the germline ends. This CDR3 comprises 13 residues. In nucleotides, the CDR3 is TGTGCCAGCAGCTTAGTTGAGGGCTCACCCCTCCACTTT. Amino acids: CASSLVEGSPLHF.

The chain joins TRBV18 to TRBJ2-7, with TRBD2 matching 10 bases. Unmatched junction bases numbered 5, after V lost 10 bases and J lost 2 bases. Looked up from germline, CDR1 is KGHSH and CDR2 is LQKENI. This CDR3 has 13 amino acids. The DNA for the CDR3 is TGTGCCACCGGGACTAGCGAAACCTACGAGCAGTACTTC. Amino acid sequence: CATGTSETYEQYF. The full variable domain, its missing parts supplied by reference TRBV18 and TRBJ2-7, is NAGVMQNPRHLVRRRGQEARLRCSPMKGHSHVYWYRQLPEEGLKFMVYLQKENIIDESGMPKERFSAEFPKEGPSILRIQQVVRGDSAAYFCATGTSETYEQYFGPGTRLTVT.

The rearrangement uses TRBV15 and TRBJ1-3, with D possibly matching TRBD1 (5 bases). Germline lookup yields CDR1 LNHNV and CDR2 YYDKDF (reference sequence). V was pared by 0 bases and J by 2 bases, with 8 bases between. The CDR3 length is 15 residues. CDR3 in amino acids: CATSRDWGAGNTIYF. In nucleotides, the CDR3 is TGTGCCACCAGCAGAGATTGGGGGGCTGGAAACACCATATATTTT.

This chain connects TRBV11-3 to TRBJ2-1; 8 bases agree with TRBD1. The CDR3 spans 18 residues. From germline, CDR1 is SGHNT and CDR2 YENEEA. Losses at the gene ends were 0 bases for V and 4 bases for J; bases not matched to a gene: 11. The chain's CDR3 is CASSLDGDSGTGYNEQFF. The CDR3 DNA is TGTGCCAGCAGCTTAGATGGGGACTCCGGGACAGGATACAATGAGCAGTTCTTC. The full variable domain, with the rest looked up from reference TRBV11-3 and TRBJ2-1, is EAGVVQSPRYKIIEKKQPVAFWCNPISGHNTLYWYLQNLGQGPELLIRYENEEAVDDSQLPKDRFSAERLKGVDSTLKIQPAELGDSAVYLCASSLDGDSGTGYNEQFFGPGTRLTVL.

This sequence joins TRBV29-1 and TRBJ2-7, with D hard to call. Deletions cut 1 base from V and 7 bases from J, with 8 bases between. This CDR3 has 11 amino acids. CDR1 SQVTM and CDR2 ANQGSEA come from the germline V gene. CDR3 residues: CSVEGLEEQYF. The CDR3 bases are TGCAGCGTTGAAGGCTTAGAAGAGCAGTACTTC.

V is TRBV6-4 and J is TRBJ2-1; TRBD1 matches at 8 bases. Germline V gene data show CDR1 as MRHNA and CDR2 as SNTAGT. CDR3 length: 14 residues. Trimming cost V 7 bases and J 9 bases; bases outside gene matches: 11. The CDR3 nucleotides are TGTGCCAGCAAAGGACAGGGAATAACGGGTGAGCAGTTCTTC. It codes for CASKGQGITGEQFF.

About this clone: A much larger clone sits a single nucleotide away, making a read error possible. The gene calls are TRBV6-4 and TRBJ2-2; D perhaps matches TRBD2 (6 bases). This CDR3 is 16 amino acids long. V gave up 3 bases and J gave up 3 bases, with 14 bases separating them. Per the germline V gene, CDR1 is MRHNA and CDR2 is SNTAGT. This chain's CDR3 is CASSDSNGRDTGELFF. CDR3 bases: TGTGCCAGCAGTGATTCTAACGGGAGAGACACCGGGGAGCTGTTTTTT.

This clone has just a few counts. The chain employs TRBV9 and TRBJ2-7; 10 nucleotides align to TRBD1. The CDR3 totals 17 residues. The ends lost 0 bases at V and 4 bases at J; junction bases unmatched: 10. Per the germline V gene, CDR1 is SGDLS and CDR2 is YYNGEE. The CDR3 is CASSVDGGDRGLYEQYF. The CDR3 nucleotides read TGTGCCAGCAGCGTAGACGGGGGGGACAGGGGCTTATACGAGCAGTACTTC.

This clone was found once. The CDR3 loop reads CASSQLIEVTPGELFF. CDR3 nucleotides: TGTGCCAGCAGCCAATTAATCGAGGTAACGCCCGGGGAGCTGTTTTTT. The V and J genes are TRBV16 and TRBJ2-2; D is unresolved. The CDR3 runs 16 residues. Germline CDR1 reads KGHSY; CDR2 reads FQNENV. With 1 base removed from V and 6 bases from J, the gap between germline ends came to 15 bases.

The V call is TRBV5-1, the J call TRBJ2-5; D remains unclear. The germline CDR1 and CDR2 sequences are SGHRS and YFSETQ. V dropped 4 bases and J dropped 1 base, with 11 bases sitting between them. The CDR3 covers 14 residues. CDR3 protein: CASSPVPFQETQYF. The CDR3 DNA reads as TGCGCCAGCAGCCCTGTCCCCTTCCAAGAGACCCAGTACTTC. Full variable domain (outside the CDR3, taken from reference TRBV5-1 and TRBJ2-5): KAGVTQTPRYLIKTRGQQVTLSCSPISGHRSVSWYQQTPGQGLQFLFEYFSETQRNKGNFPGRFSGRQFSNSRSEMNVSTLELGDSALYLCASSPVPFQETQYFGPGTRLLVL.

The rearrangement links TRBV27 to TRBJ1-2, with TRBD1 identical over 10 bases. Germline CDR1 and CDR2: MNHEY and SMNVEV (reference sequence). The length of the CDR3 is 16 residues. V lost 2 bases to trimming and J lost 7 bases; unmatched junction nucleotides: 10. Here the CDR3 DNA reads TGTGCCAGCAGTTTAAGCCCCGGGACAGGGGTCCGTGGCTACACCTTC. Its protein is CASSLSPGTGVRGYTF.